Presented here are 27 T cell receptor beta chains from one specimen sequenced in a study of T cell repertoires in cytomegalovirus infection. The antigens of these receptors remain unknown. Using its own MiXCR run on the reads, TCRdb lists one record per CDR3 protein. The sample holds about 830,000 distinct CDR3 sequences, approximately 32% seen once. Sequencing used cultured CD8+ T cells from PBMCs, obtained from culture after CMV antigen stimulation. The receptor set was obtained from a human donor in good health (CMV status not recorded). Some clones in this sample may be carry-over from other donors' samples.

In this sample, this clonotype turned up many times. The rearrangement uses TRBV7-8 and TRBJ1-5; D call uncertain. V gave up 0 bases and J gave up 5 bases, with 5 bases separating them. This CDR3 is 13 amino acids long. Germline CDR1 reads SGHVS; CDR2 reads FQNEAQ. For the CDR3, the DNA is TGTGCCAGCAGCTTAGCGAATTATCAGCCCCAGCATTTT. This gives the protein CASSLANYQPQHF.

Concerning this clonotype itself: One end of the junction fails to match germline, which may point to a read error. The chain recombines TRBV7-9 with TRBJ2-1; D is unresolved. This CDR3 contains 12 residues. Germline lookup yields CDR1 SEHNR and CDR2 FQNEAQ (reference sequence). The CDR3 loop reads CASSHSNNEQFF. CDR3 DNA sequence: TGTGCCAGCAGCCACTCCAACAATGAGCAGTTCTTC. The full variable domain, completed using reference TRBV7-9 and TRBJ2-1, is DTGVSQNPRHKITKRGQNVTFRCDPISEHNRLYWYRQTLGQGPEFLTYFQNEAQLEKSRLLSDRFSAERPKGSFSTLEIQRTEQGDSAMYLCASSHSNNEQFFGPGTRLTVL.

The chain recombines TRBV27 with TRBJ2-6, with D unresolved. The V end was cut by 1 base, the J end by 0 bases, with 13 bases between. From germline, CDR1 is MNHEY and CDR2 SMNVEV (reference sequence). This CDR3 contains 18 residues. The CDR3 here is CASSLFWQASSGANVLTF. CDR3 DNA: TGTGCCAGCAGTTTATTCTGGCAGGCCAGCTCTGGGGCCAACGTCCTGACTTTC.

The chain recombines TRBV12-3 or TRBV12-4 with TRBJ2-5, with D perhaps TRBD1 (6 bases). With 4 bases removed from V and 4 bases from J, the gap between germline ends came to 16 bases. The CDR3 has 15 residues. The CDR3 coding sequence is TGTGCCAGCAGTTCCGGACAGTTATTAGGAGAGACCCAGTACTTC. Protein: CASSSGQLLGETQYF.

J is TRBJ2-7 and V is TRBV15; tentatively, D is TRBD1 or TRBD2 (5 bases each). Germline CDR1 LNHNV, CDR2 YYDKDF (reference sequence). Trimming took 1 base from V and 8 from J, leaving 15 bases between them. The CDR3 length is 14 residues. CDR3 DNA sequence: TGTGCCACCAGCAGAGTTAAGACGGGACGGCAGCAGTACTTC. Amino acids: CATSRVKTGRQQYF.

This clonotype was seen a few times. It is unclear where the CDR3 begins or ends on the DNA, so no DNA is shown, and the CDR3 is as TCRdb lists it. The chain joins TRBV7-9 to TRBJ2-7; TRBD2 is the table's D call, not checked against the DNA. The length of the CDR3 is 21 amino acids, counting both ends. Germline-derived CDR1 and CDR2 are SEHNR and FQNEAQ (reference sequence). The CDR3: CASSLPLSYEQYFGPSYEQYF.

The chain combines TRBV2 with TRBJ2-2; perhaps TRBD1 as D (5 bases). The CDR3 is made up of 18 amino acids. The V end lost 8 bases, the J end lost 1 base, and 23 bases lay between the germline ends. Germline V lookup: CDR1 SNHLY, CDR2 FYNNEI. CDR3 in DNA: TGTGCCAGCGGGGCCTTCGACCACGGCCCCGGGAACACCGGGGAGCTGTTTTTT. Protein sequence: CASGAFDHGPGNTGELFF.

Concerning this clonotype: An end of the junction does not agree with germline; a read error may underlie this. The chain uses TRBV6-6 and TRBJ1-2; no firm D call. The CDR3 extends over 11 amino acids. Germline CDR1 reads MNHNY; CDR2 reads SVGAGI (reference sequence). The CDR3 nucleotides read TGTACCAGCAGTTACTCGTATGGCTACACCTTC. This gives the protein CTSSYSYGYTF.

This chain uses TRBV19 with TRBJ2-7, with D unresolved. The CDR3 is 13 residues long. Germline assignment: CDR1 LNHDA and CDR2 SQIVND (reference sequence). V lost 1 base and J 3 bases, leaving 7 bases between the germline ends. The CDR3 coding sequence is TGTGCCAGTAGTATAGCAACAGACTACGAGCAGTACTTC. Amino acids: CASSIATDYEQYF.

This clonotype showed up just a few times. The J gene is TRBJ2-1, the V gene TRBV6-5; the D is unclear. Deletions cut 4 bases from V and 6 bases from J, with 16 bases between. The germline V gene encodes CDR1 MNHEY and CDR2 SVGAGI. The CDR3 is 15 residues long. The CDR3 DNA is TGTGCCAGCAGTTTATACTCGTTTAGTATCAATGAGCAGTTCTTC. Its protein is CASSLYSFSINEQFF.

There are a few counts of this clonotype. This rearrangement joins TRBV12-3 or TRBV12-4 to TRBJ2-7; 11 positions match TRBD1. CDR3 size: 13 residues. V dropped 9 bases and J dropped 6; count of bases not matched to a gene: 7. The CDR3 here is CASRTGGFVEQYF. The CDR3 bases are TGTGCCAGTAGGACAGGGGGCTTTGTCGAGCAGTACTTC.

There are many counts of this clonotype. V and J are TRBV7-3 and TRBJ2-7; D is perhaps TRBD1 (6 bases). This CDR3 has 13 residues. Germline CDR1 reads SGHTA; CDR2 reads FQGTGA. V lost 4 bases to trimming and J lost 4 bases, with 11 bases between them. The CDR3 here is CASSSIGQYEQYV. The DNA of the CDR3 is TGTGCCAGCAGCTCAATCGGACAGTACGAGCAGTACGTC.

V gene TRBV10-2 combines with J gene TRBJ1-5; 9 bases are shared with TRBD1. The germline V gene has CDR1 WSHSY and CDR2 SAAADI. There are 14 residues in the CDR3. Germline trimming cut 6 bases from V and 6 bases from J; bases unmatched to any gene: 6. This chain's CDR3 is CASRKQGAGQPQHF. The CDR3, as DNA: TGCGCCAGCAGAAAACAGGGGGCCGGTCAGCCCCAGCATTTT.

The chain carries TRBV12-5 and TRBJ1-2; maybe TRBD1 (5 bases). Germline assignment: CDR1 LGHNT and CDR2 FRNRAP. This CDR3 has 14 residues. Trimming pared 4 bases from V and 3 bases from J, leaving 12 bases between. The CDR3 sequence: CASGWDGIDYGYTF. As DNA, the CDR3 is TGTGCTAGTGGTTGGGACGGGATCGACTATGGCTACACCTTC.

The J gene is TRBJ2-1, the V gene TRBV4-3; 10 positions match TRBD1. The CDR3 length is 16 residues. After removal of 4 bases from V and 6 bases from J, the junction contained 9 bases not matched to a gene. Germline V gene lookup returns CDR1 LGHNA and CDR2 YSLEER. CDR3 DNA: TGCGCCAGCAGCCGACTAACCGGGACAGGGGTCAATGAGCAGTTCTTC. This sequence encodes CASSRLTGTGVNEQFF.

This clonotype appeared a few times. V usage is TRBV7-9 and J usage is TRBJ2-1; 8 nucleotides line up with TRBD2. The CDR3 totals 16 residues. After removal of 5 bases from V and 4 bases from J, the junction contained 10 bases not matched to a gene. CDR1 and CDR2 (germline): SEHNR, FQNEAQ (reference sequence). The CDR3 loop reads CASSPTGGANYNEQFF. CDR3 DNA sequence: TGTGCCAGCAGCCCTACGGGAGGGGCAAATTACAATGAGCAGTTCTTC.

The chain joins TRBV9 to TRBJ2-1, with 8 bases that match TRBD2. The trim removed 0 bases at V and 7 bases at J, leaving 9 bases unmatched. Germline lookup yields CDR1 SGDLS and CDR2 YYNGEE. This CDR3 has 16 amino acids. This CDR3 reads CASSVGGLGRANEQFF. The CDR3 DNA reads as TGTGCCAGCAGCGTAGGGGGACTAGGAAGAGCGAATGAGCAGTTCTTC.

This clonotype was counted ten times or more. The chain employs TRBV7-2 and TRBJ2-1, with TRBD1 as a possible D gene (6 bases). The germline CDR1 and CDR2 sequences are SGHTA and FQGNSA. The CDR3 totals 18 residues. V gave up 0 bases and J gave up 4 bases, with 19 bases separating them. The CDR3 DNA reads TGTGCCAGCAGCTTAGCCCCTGAACAGGGACGCTTTTACAATGAGCAGTTCTTC. It is translated as CASSLAPEQGRFYNEQFF.

This clonotype was observed a handful of times. The chain has TRBV10-3 and TRBJ1-1, with 7 positions matching TRBD1. The J segment lost 1 base and the V segment lost 6 bases, leaving 11 bases of the junction unmatched. CDR1 and CDR2 from the germline V gene are ENHRY and SYGVKD. This CDR3 region has 16 residues. Here the CDR3 reads CAIRERWDRQNTEAFF. The CDR3 bases are TGTGCCATCAGAGAACGGTGGGACAGACAGAACACTGAAGCTTTCTTT.

The sample holds many counts of this clonotype. This chain uses TRBV7-3 with TRBJ2-1; the D call may be TRBD1 or TRBD2 (5 bases each). CDR1 SGHTA and CDR2 FQGTGA come from the germline V gene. The germline V and J ends were trimmed by 3 bases and 7 bases, with 16 bases remaining between them. This CDR3 has 15 residues. The CDR3 bases are TGTGCCAGCAGCTTCCGGGACGTCGGTTGGAATGAGCAGTTCTTC. Its protein is CASSFRDVGWNEQFF. The full variable domain, its missing parts supplied by reference TRBV7-3 and TRBJ2-1, is GAGVSQTPSNKVTEKGKYVELRCDPISGHTALYWYRQSLGQGPEFLIYFQGTGAADDSGLPNDRFFAVRPEGSVSTLKIQRTERGDSAVYLCASSFRDVGWNEQFFGPGTRLTVL.

V usage is TRBV27 and J usage is TRBJ2-7; 7 bases line up with TRBD2. This CDR3 contains 14 residues. J gave up 0 bases and V 8 bases, and 7 bases lay outside the gene matches. CDR1 MNHEY and CDR2 SMNVEV come from the germline V gene (reference sequence). The CDR3 DNA sequence: TGTGCCAGCTGCGGGGGTAGTAGCTCCTACGAGCAGTACTTC. Translating gives CASCGGSSSYEQYF.

This clonotype appeared a few times. This rearrangement joins TRBV6-1 to TRBJ2-1; 12 bases agree with TRBD2. CDR1 MNHNS and CDR2 SASEGT come from the germline V gene. V was clipped by 8 bases and J by 4 bases; unmatched bases: 0. The CDR3 is 13 amino acids. The CDR3 loop reads CASLAGGYNEQFF. DNA for the CDR3: TGTGCCAGCCTAGCGGGGGGGTACAATGAGCAGTTCTTC.

The chain recombines TRBV5-6 with TRBJ1-1; 7 nucleotides line up with TRBD1. Losses at the gene ends were 0 bases for V and 2 bases for J; bases not matched to a gene: 7. The CDR3 has 16 amino acids. Germline assignment: CDR1 SGHDT and CDR2 YYEEEE. The CDR3 reads CASSLGGRGVNTEAFF. The CDR3 coding sequence is TGTGCCAGCAGCTTGGGAGGCAGGGGGGTAAACACTGAAGCTTTCTTT. Filled out from reference TRBV5-6 and TRBJ1-1, the complete variable domain reads DAGVTQSPTHLIKTRGQQVTLRCSPKSGHDTVSWYQQALGQGPQFIFQYYEEEERQRGNFPDRFSGHQFPNYSSELNVNALLLGDSALYLCASSLGGRGVNTEAFFGQGTRLTVV.

The V gene is TRBV20-1, the J gene TRBJ2-7; 10 bases line up with TRBD1. This CDR3 is built from 15 residues. The V gene's germline CDR1 is DFQATT and CDR2 SNEGSKA (reference sequence). Trimming removed 2 bases from V and 1 base from J; junction bases left unmatched: 5. CDR3 bases: TGCAGTGCTAGACATCGGGACAGGGGTTCCTACGAGCAGTACTTC. Translation gives CSARHRDRGSYEQYF.

The rearrangement uses TRBV20-1 and TRBJ2-1; TRBD1 might be the D (5 bases). CDR3 length: 11 residues. Trimming pared 7 bases from V and 2 bases from J, leaving 6 bases between. Germline V gene lookup returns CDR1 DFQATT and CDR2 SNEGSKA (reference sequence). The CDR3, as DNA: TGCAGTGGGGGCCCCTACAATGAGCAGTTCTTC. Its protein is CSGGPYNEQFF.

The rearrangement uses TRBV19 and TRBJ2-4; 14 bases are shared with TRBD2. V dropped 3 bases and J dropped 0; count of bases not matched to a gene: 7. The germline CDR1 and CDR2 sequences are LNHDA and SQIVND (reference sequence). CDR3 length: 19 amino acids. CDR3 residues: CASSILGLAGGLAKNIQYF. CDR3 DNA: TGTGCCAGTAGTATTCTCGGACTAGCGGGGGGACTAGCCAAAAACATTCAGTACTTC.

The chain links TRBV7-9 to TRBJ2-5; tentative D call: TRBD1 (6 bases). The V end was cut by 5 bases, the J end by 2 bases, with 15 bases between. Germline loops: CDR1 SEHNR, CDR2 FQNEAQ (reference sequence). This CDR3 is built from 15 residues. CDR3: CASSHSTGGQETQYF. The CDR3 DNA reads TGTGCCAGCAGCCACTCGACAGGTGGGCAAGAGACCCAGTACTTC.